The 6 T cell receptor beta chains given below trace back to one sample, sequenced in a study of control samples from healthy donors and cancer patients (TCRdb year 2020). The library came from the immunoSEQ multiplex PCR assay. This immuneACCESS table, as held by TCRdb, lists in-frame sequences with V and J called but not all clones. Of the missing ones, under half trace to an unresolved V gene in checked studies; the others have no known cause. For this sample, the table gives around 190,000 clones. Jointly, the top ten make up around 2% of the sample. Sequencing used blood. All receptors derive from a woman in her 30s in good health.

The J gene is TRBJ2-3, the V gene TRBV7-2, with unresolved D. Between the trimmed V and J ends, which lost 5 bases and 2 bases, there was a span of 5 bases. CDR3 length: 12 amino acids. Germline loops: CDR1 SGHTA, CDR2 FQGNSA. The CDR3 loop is CASSPYTDTQYF. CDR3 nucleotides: TGTGCCAGCAGCCCCTACACAGATACGCAGTATTTT.

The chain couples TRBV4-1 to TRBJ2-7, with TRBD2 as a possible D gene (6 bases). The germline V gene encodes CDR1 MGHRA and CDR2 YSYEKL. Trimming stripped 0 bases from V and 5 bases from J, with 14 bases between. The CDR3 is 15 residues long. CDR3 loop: CASSQEAWGEDEQYF. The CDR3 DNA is TGCGCCAGCAGCCAAGAGGCGTGGGGGGAGGACGAGCAGTACTTC.

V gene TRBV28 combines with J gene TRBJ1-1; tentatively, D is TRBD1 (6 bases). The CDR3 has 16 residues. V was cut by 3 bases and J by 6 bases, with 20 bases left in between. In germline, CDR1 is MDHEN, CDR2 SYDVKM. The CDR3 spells CASSFRGNREGAEAFF. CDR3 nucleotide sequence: TGTGCCAGCAGTTTTCGGGGGAACAGGGAAGGCGCTGAAGCTTTCTTT.

The CDR3 is CASSGETGNVAGEQFF. CDR3 in DNA: TGTGCCAGCAGCGGGGAGACAGGGAATGTCGCGGGTGAGCAGTTCTTC. This rearrangement joins TRBV7-9 to TRBJ2-1; 7 positions agree with TRBD1. Germline loops: CDR1 SEHNR, CDR2 FQNEAQ (reference sequence). The CDR3 contains 16 residues. With V trimmed by 5 bases and J by 9 bases, 16 bases remained unmatched.

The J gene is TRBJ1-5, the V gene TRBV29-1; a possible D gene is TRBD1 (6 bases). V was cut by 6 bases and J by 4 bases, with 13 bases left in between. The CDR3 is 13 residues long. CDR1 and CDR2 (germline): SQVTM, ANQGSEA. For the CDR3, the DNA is TGCAGCGTGGTGTGGGACACTAATCAGCCCCAGCATTTT. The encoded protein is CSVVWDTNQPQHF.

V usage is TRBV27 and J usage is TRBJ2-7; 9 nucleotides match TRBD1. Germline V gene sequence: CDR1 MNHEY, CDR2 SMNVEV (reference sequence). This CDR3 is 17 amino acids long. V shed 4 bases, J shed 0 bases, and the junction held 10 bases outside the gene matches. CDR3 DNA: TGTGCCAGCAGTTCTCAGTCCGGGACAGGGTACTCCTACGAGCAGTACTTC. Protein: CASSSQSGTGYSYEQYF.